The 25 T cell receptor beta chains presented below share a single source sample, sequenced in a study of regulatory T cells in long-lasting Graves disease. iRepertoire HTBI primers and Arm-PCR of CDR3 regions built TCR beta libraries. TCRdb recomputed calls from the multiplex PCR reads with MiXCR, one row per CDR3 protein. The sample holds fewer than 500,000 distinct CDR3 sequences, 15% to 20% seen once. Time point of the sample: newly diagnosed GD, antithyroid drugs for less than 3 months. PBMC RNA was the source of the TCR library. This sample was shared with a second study, whose subject was T cells in Graves' hyperthyroidism and ophthalmopathy.

Specimen: peripheral blood mononuclear cells (PBMCs), collected at new diagnosis, from a patient treated with antithyroid drugs. These receptor sequences come from a man aged 40-55 years with Graves disease.

The rearrangement joins TRBV4-1 to TRBJ2-1; no reliable D call. Trimming removed 0 bases from V and 0 bases from J, with 9 bases in between. The germline gives CDR1 MGHRA, CDR2 YSYEKL. The CDR3 is 16 residues long. CDR3 region: CASSQESESSYNEQFF. Here the CDR3 DNA reads TGCGCCAGCAGCCAAGAGAGCGAGAGCTCCTACAATGAGCAGTTCTTC.

A few counts support this clonotype. V gene TRBV4-1 combines with J gene TRBJ1-4; 8 bases align to TRBD1. J gave up 8 bases and V 5 bases, and 7 bases lay outside the gene matches. Germline loops: CDR1 MGHRA, CDR2 YSYEKL. The CDR3 loop spans 14 amino acids. The CDR3 DNA reads as TGCGCCAGCAGCGCGACAGGGGAGGTCGAAAAACTGTTTTTT. It codes for CASSATGEVEKLFF.

There are a few counts of this clonotype. The chain employs TRBV11-2 and TRBJ2-6; D is possibly TRBD1 (5 bases). The length of the CDR3 is 17 residues. Germline assignment: CDR1 SGHAT and CDR2 FQNNGV. V was trimmed by 2 bases and J by 0 bases, leaving 11 bases between them. This CDR3 is CASSLRTGLSGANVLTF. CDR3 nucleotide sequence: TGTGCCAGCAGCTTACGCACAGGTCTCTCTGGGGCCAACGTCCTGACTTTC.

This clonotype was observed at least ten times. The J gene is TRBJ2-7, the V gene TRBV24-1; perhaps D is TRBD1 or TRBD2 (5 bases each). V was pared by 0 bases and J by 4 bases, with 15 bases between. This CDR3 region has 16 residues. Germline loops: CDR1 KGHDR, CDR2 SFDVKD. The CDR3: CATSDLIWGSDYEQYF. The CDR3 bases are TGTGCCACCAGTGATTTGATTTGGGGGTCGGATTACGAGCAGTACTTC.

This clonotype has more than one count but fewer than ten. The chain carries TRBV20-1 and TRBJ2-3; D tentatively fits TRBD1 or TRBD2 (5 bases each). Trimming cost V 0 bases and J 0 bases, with 10 bases left between them. The CDR3 has 15 residues. CDR1 and CDR2 (germline): DFQATT, SNEGSKA (reference sequence). This CDR3 is CSAREWGSSTDTQYF. Written as DNA, the CDR3 is TGCAGTGCTAGAGAATGGGGGAGTAGCACAGATACGCAGTATTTT.

This clonotype occurred many times. This chain connects TRBV28 to TRBJ1-2; a possible D gene is TRBD1 (6 bases). Trimming removed 1 base at V and 6 bases at J, with 9 bases between. There are 13 residues in the CDR3. Germline CDR1 MDHEN, CDR2 SYDVKM. CDR3 nucleotides: TGTGCCAGCAGTTTATCAGGGGAAGATGGCTACACCTTC. It is translated as CASSLSGEDGYTF.

Many counts were recorded for this clonotype. V usage is TRBV6-1 and J usage is TRBJ2-2; 7 bases are shared with TRBD1. Germline V CDR1 and CDR2: MNHNS, SASEGT. The trim removed 5 bases at V and 3 bases at J, leaving 3 bases unmatched. This CDR3 region has 14 residues. This chain's CDR3 is CASSPTGDTGELFF. The CDR3 DNA sequence: TGTGCCAGCAGTCCTACAGGGGACACCGGGGAGCTGTTTTTT.

This clonotype has only a few counts. V is TRBV19 and J is TRBJ2-3; a possible D gene is TRBD2 (6 bases). V dropped 3 bases and J dropped 6 bases, with 10 bases sitting between them. This CDR3 contains 13 residues. The germline V gene has CDR1 LNHDA and CDR2 SQIVND (reference sequence). Written as DNA, the CDR3 is TGTGCCAGTAGTATCCTCGCGGGGGATACGCAGTATTTT. Protein: CASSILAGDTQYF.

Comments on this clonotype: This may be a read error: a much more frequent sequence differs by one nucleotide. V is TRBV12-3 or TRBV12-4 and J is TRBJ2-3; D assignment may be TRBD1 or TRBD2 (5 bases each). The CDR3 covers 17 residues. V shed 7 bases and J shed 0 bases, with 20 bases lying between them. This CDR3 reads CASNSGEETVSTDTQYF. The DNA of the CDR3 is TGTGCCAGCAACAGCGGAGAGGAGACAGTTAGCACAGATACGCAGTATTTT.

This clonotype was seen many times. The chain employs TRBV5-1 and TRBJ1-5; D is unclear. The V end was cut by 0 bases, the J end by 11 bases, with 15 bases between. The CDR3 sequence is 14 residues long. Germline CDR1 reads SGHRS; CDR2 reads YFSETQ. The CDR3 DNA reads TGCGCCAGCAGCTTGGAGTCAGGCAGTAGGGCCCAGCATTTT. Residues: CASSLESGSRAQHF.

This clonotype was counted ten times or more. The chain has TRBV24-1 and TRBJ2-3, with TRBD2 matching 8 bases. With 10 bases clipped from V and 3 bases from J, the junction kept 8 bases outside the gene matches. CDR1 KGHDR and CDR2 SFDVKD come from the germline V gene. The CDR3 length is 14 residues. The CDR3 loop reads CATTDGRATDTQYF. CDR3 nucleotides: TGTGCCACAACGGACGGGAGGGCGACAGATACGCAGTATTTT.

This clonotype has at least ten counts. J is TRBJ1-2 and V is TRBV11-3; 7 bases are shared with TRBD1. The CDR3 runs 13 residues. Looked up from germline, CDR1 is SGHNT and CDR2 is YENEEA. V shed 5 bases, J shed 4 bases, and the junction held 4 bases outside the gene matches. DNA of the CDR3: TGTGCCAGCAGCGCGCGGGACAGCTATGGCTACACCTTC. It encodes CASSARDSYGYTF.

The chain employs TRBV19 and TRBJ1-5; D gene ambiguous. V dropped 2 bases and J dropped 6 bases, with 11 bases sitting between them. The V gene's germline CDR1 is LNHDA and CDR2 SQIVND (reference sequence). CDR3 length equals 14 residues. The CDR3 here is CASSIRRLSQPQHF. The CDR3 nucleotides are TGTGCCAGTAGTATACGGAGGTTAAGTCAGCCCCAGCATTTT.

In its sample, this clonotype was seen many times. Mismatch with germline at one junction end may stem from a read error. CDR3 nucleotides: TGTGCCAGCAGTTTACCACGGGGACTAGCGGGGTTC. It codes for CASSLPRGLAGF. This chain connects TRBV28 to TRBJ2-7, with 13 bases lining up with TRBD2. The V gene's germline CDR1 is MDHEN and CDR2 SYDVKM. CDR3 length equals 12 residues. Full variable domain (remainder filled in from reference TRBV28 and TRBJ2-7): DVKVTQSSRYLVKRTGEKVFLECVQDMDHENMFWYRQDPGLGLRLIYFSYDVKMKEKGDIPEGYSVSREKKERFSLILESASTNQTSMYLCASSLPRGLAGFGPGTRLTVT.

On this clonotype itself: At one of its ends the junction is not consistent with the germline gene, which may arise from a read error. The CDR3: CASSLDSSSGNTIHF. The CDR3 DNA reads TGTGCCAGCAGTCTGGACAGTAGTTCTGGAAACACCATACATTTT. This chain uses TRBV28 with TRBJ1-3; maybe TRBD1 (6 bases). The CDR3 totals 15 residues. Germline CDR1 and CDR2: MDHEN and SYDVKM. Drawing the rest from reference TRBV28 and TRBJ1-3, the complete variable domain is DVKVTQSSRYLVKRTGEKVFLECVQDMDHENMFWYRQDPGLGLRLIYFSYDVKMKEKGDIPEGYSVSREKKERFSLILESASTNQTSMYLCASSLDSSSGNTIHFGEGSWLTVV.

This clonotype was counted only a few times. V is TRBV5-4 and J is TRBJ2-1; D possibly corresponds to TRBD1 (5 bases). The CDR3 loop spans 15 amino acids. CDR1 is SGHNT and CDR2 is YYREEE in the germline V gene (reference sequence). Trimming removed 0 bases at V and 2 bases at J, with 9 bases between. The CDR3: CASSLVGVAYNEQFF. CDR3 bases: TGTGCCAGCAGCTTGGTAGGGGTGGCCTACAATGAGCAGTTCTTC.

V gene TRBV2 combines with J gene TRBJ1-1, with 7 bases that match TRBD1. J was trimmed by 4 bases and V by 6 bases; bases with no gene match: 2. The germline V gene has CDR1 SNHLY and CDR2 FYNNEI. CDR3 length: 12 residues. The CDR3, as DNA: TGTGCCAGCAGCAGGGGGGGCACTGAAGCTTTCTTT. This gives the protein CASSRGGTEAFF.

This CDR3 is CASPTGSGNTIYF. The CDR3 DNA reads as TGTGCCAGTCCAACGGGCTCTGGAAACACCATATATTTT. The chain has TRBV7-9 and TRBJ1-3; D uncertain. CDR1 and CDR2 from the germline V gene are SEHNR and FQNEAQ (reference sequence). CDR3 size: 13 residues. V lost 9 bases, J lost 0 bases, and 9 bases lay in between.

This clonotype was detected a few times. This chain links TRBV19 with TRBJ2-1, with D possibly matching TRBD2 (7 bases). The CDR3 spans 16 residues. Trimming removed 4 bases from V and 0 bases from J, with 13 bases in between. In germline, CDR1 is LNHDA, CDR2 SQIVND (reference sequence). The CDR3 DNA is TGTGCCAGTAGTAGGGGGCGGGGGAGCTCCTACAATGAGCAGTTCTTC. Protein product: CASSRGRGSSYNEQFF. Supplemented by reference TRBV19 and TRBJ2-1, the full variable domain reads DGGITQSPKYLFRKEGQNVTLSCEQNLNHDAMYWYRQDPGQGLRLIYYSQIVNDFQKGDIAEGYSVSREKKESFPLTVTSAQKNPTAFYLCASSRGRGSSYNEQFFGPGTRLTVL.

The chain carries TRBV5-1 and TRBJ1-2, with D unresolved. Trimming took off 4 bases at V and 4 bases at J, with 14 bases between the two ends. The CDR3 covers 14 residues. Germline V gene lookup returns CDR1 SGHRS and CDR2 YFSETQ. This CDR3 reads CASSAPERSYGYTF. DNA of the CDR3: TGCGCCAGCAGCGCCCCGGAAAGGAGCTATGGCTACACCTTC. Combining the CDR3 with reference TRBV5-1 and TRBJ1-2 gives the whole variable domain KAGVTQTPRYLIKTRGQQVTLSCSPISGHRSVSWYQQTPGQGLQFLFEYFSETQRNKGNFPGRFSGRQFSNSRSEMNVSTLELGDSALYLCASSAPERSYGYTFGSGTRLTVV.

This clonotype was picked up a small number of times. The gene calls are TRBV12-3 or TRBV12-4 and TRBJ1-2, with D hard to call. V was clipped by 2 bases and J by 7 bases, with 14 bases between them. This CDR3 region has 14 residues. The CDR3, as DNA: TGTGCCAGCAGTTTAATCCTACGGAAAACTGGCTACACCTTC. Protein sequence: CASSLILRKTGYTF.

This clonotype was counted many times. The chain joins TRBV28 to TRBJ2-2; D is perhaps TRBD1 (5 bases). Germline V lookup: CDR1 MDHEN, CDR2 SYDVKM. The CDR3 has 15 amino acids. The V end was cut by 6 bases, the J end by 1 base, with 12 bases between. The CDR3 DNA is TGTGCCAGCAGACGATCAGGACAGAACACCGGGGAGCTGTTTTTT. Translating it yields CASRRSGQNTGELFF.

This sequence joins TRBV12-3 or TRBV12-4 and TRBJ2-1; possible D gene TRBD1, 9 bases. The CDR3 length is 17 residues. The germline V and J ends were trimmed by 3 bases and 6 bases, with 21 bases remaining between them. As DNA, the CDR3 is TGTGCCAGCAGTTTTACCTCCGGGACAGGGACTAGCAATGAGCAGTTCTTC. Amino acids: CASSFTSGTGTSNEQFF.

This chain joins TRBV6-2 or TRBV6-3 and TRBJ2-2, with D tentatively TRBD1 (5 bases). Germline assignment: CDR1 MNHEY and CDR2 SVGEGT. Trimming removed 5 bases at V and 4 bases at J, with 14 bases between. The CDR3 runs 15 residues. The CDR3 loop is CASSDQGLGTGELFF. The DNA for the CDR3 is TGTGCCAGCAGTGATCAGGGTTTGGGCACCGGGGAGCTGTTTTTT.

In this sample, this clonotype turned up a few times. The J gene is TRBJ2-7, the V gene TRBV7-9; 9 nucleotides agree with TRBD2. The CDR3 runs 15 residues. Germline CDR1 is SEHNR and CDR2 is FQNEAQ (reference sequence). The junction had 10 bases not matched to a gene; V was cut back by 5 bases and J by 5 bases. The chain's CDR3 is CASSKAGTSSHEQYF. The CDR3 region has the DNA TGTGCCAGCAGCAAAGCCGGGACTAGCTCTCACGAGCAGTACTTC.